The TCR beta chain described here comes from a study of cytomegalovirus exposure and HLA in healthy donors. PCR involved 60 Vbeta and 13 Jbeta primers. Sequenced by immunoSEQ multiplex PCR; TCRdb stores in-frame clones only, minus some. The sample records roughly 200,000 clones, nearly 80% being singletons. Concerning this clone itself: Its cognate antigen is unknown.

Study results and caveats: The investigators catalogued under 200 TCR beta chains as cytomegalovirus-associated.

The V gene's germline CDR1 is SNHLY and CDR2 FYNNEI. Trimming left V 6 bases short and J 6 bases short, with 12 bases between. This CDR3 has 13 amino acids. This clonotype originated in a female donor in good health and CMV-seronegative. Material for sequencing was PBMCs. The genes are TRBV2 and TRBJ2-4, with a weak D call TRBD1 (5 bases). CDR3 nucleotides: TGTGCCAGCAGATTGGACAATTCAAACATTCAGTACTTC. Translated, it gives CASRLDNSNIQYF.